The clone carrying this T cell receptor beta chain occurred many times. Its antigen remains unidentified. Hyperthyroidism patients were newly diagnosed, under 2 months' duration, aged 18 to 65. Exclusion applied to patients with other autoimmune diseases, uncontrolled infections, pregnancy or lactation. Germline lookup yields CDR1 MNHEY and CDR2 SVGEGT. The CDR3 length is 17 residues. V was shortened by 7 bases and J by 0 bases, with 19 bases between the two germline ends. These data originate in a study of Graves' ophthalmopathy and Graves' hyperthyroidism. Whole-study findings and limits: Ophthalmopathy progression prediction by the model yielded a sensitivity of about 69% and a specificity of 72% to 75%.

From RNA, the CDR3 regions of TCR beta chains were amplified and sequenced. The first-round RT-PCR employed HTBI primers together with the Qiagen OneStep RT-PCR kit. A multiplex PCR was then performed as the second round. MiXCR, run by TCRdb on the multiplex PCR reads, gives a single entry per CDR3 protein. The data contain 400,000 or so distinct CDR3 sequences, roughly 17% of them seen just once; the ten biggest clones take up 2.4%. The clonotype comes from an adult woman with stable Graves' hyperthyroidism. The rearrangement uses TRBV6-2 or TRBV6-3 and TRBJ1-5; D may be TRBD1 (6 bases). The sample taken for sequencing was peripheral blood. The CDR3 DNA is TGTGCCAGCACCCTCAAGGACAGTTTTTATAGCAATCAGCCCCAGCATTTT. It yields the protein CASTLKDSFYSNQPQHF.